One and the same sample provided the 11 T cell receptor beta chains below, sequenced in a study of T cell repertoires in cytomegalovirus infection. Each CDR3 protein gets one entry after TCRdb re-called the reads with MiXCR. The table includes 250,000 to 300,000 distinct CDR3 sequences, 22% detected once. These TCRs' antigens remain unknown. Sequenced material: cultured PBMCs, taken from culture after CMV antigen stimulation. The receptors stem from a human donor in good health (CMV status not recorded). Some clones in this sample may be carry-over from other donors' samples.

This clonotype was picked up a small number of times. DNA of the CDR3: TGTGCCAGCGTCGGGAATGAGCAGTTCTTC. Translated, it gives CASVGNEQFF. The V gene is TRBV2, the J gene TRBJ2-1; D is undetermined. V lost 8 bases and J lost 7, with 6 bases in between. Germline CDR1 SNHLY, CDR2 FYNNEI. CDR3 length: 10 amino acids.

A few counts support this clonotype. The gene calls are TRBV6-6 and TRBJ1-1, with 9 bases identical to TRBD1. Germline trimming cut 6 bases from V and 11 bases from J; bases unmatched to any gene: 7. Per germline, CDR1 MNHNY and CDR2 SVGAGI (reference sequence). The CDR3 is made up of 12 amino acids. CDR3 nucleotides: TGTGCCAGCAGCCTACAGGGGGCAAGGGCTTTCTTT. It translates to CASSLQGARAFF.

The CDR3 protein is CASALGLMYIQYF. CDR3 nucleotides: TGTGCCAGCGCATTGGGGCTAATGTACATTCAGTACTTC. The chain carries TRBV27 and TRBJ2-4, with TRBD1 as a possible D gene (5 bases). This CDR3 has 13 amino acids. The germline CDR1 and CDR2 sequences are MNHEY and SMNVEV (reference sequence). V gave up 8 bases and J gave up 8 bases, with 16 bases separating them.

This clonotype was counted only a few times. This chain connects TRBV12-5 to TRBJ2-3, with D unresolved. The CDR3 covers 13 residues. V was pared by 5 bases and J by 5 bases, with 11 bases between. Germline V lookup: CDR1 LGHNT, CDR2 FRNRAP. CDR3 loop: CASGPLDGDTQYF. CDR3 in DNA: TGTGCTAGTGGTCCCCTTGACGGAGATACGCAGTATTTT. Combining the CDR3 with reference TRBV12-5 and TRBJ2-3 gives the whole variable domain DARVTQTPRHKVTEMGQEVTMRCQPILGHNTVFWYRQTMMQGLELLAYFRNRAPLDDSGMPKDRFSAEMPDATLATLKIQPSEPRDSAVYFCASGPLDGDTQYFGPGTRLTVL.

In its sample, this clonotype was seen a few times. The V and J genes are TRBV2 and TRBJ1-1; no firm D call. This CDR3 has 14 amino acids. Trimming cost V 5 bases and J 3 bases, with 13 bases left between them. Germline V CDR1 and CDR2: SNHLY, FYNNEI. This CDR3 reads CASSSRPGDTEAFF. The CDR3 nucleotides are TGTGCCAGCAGTTCCAGACCCGGGGACACTGAAGCTTTCTTT.

The rearrangement links TRBV7-2 to TRBJ2-1; D call uncertain. V was shortened by 5 bases and J by 8 bases, with 16 bases between the two germline ends. Germline V gene sequence: CDR1 SGHTA, CDR2 FQGNSA. The CDR3 length is 14 residues. DNA for the CDR3: TGTGCCAGCAGCGCCGAGGCGCCTTGGGATGAGCAGTTCTTC. Encoded protein: CASSAEAPWDEQFF.

This clonotype showed up many times. J is TRBJ2-3 and V is TRBV7-2, with 12 bases fitting TRBD2. The CDR3 spans 17 residues. Germline V gene sequence: CDR1 SGHTA, CDR2 FQGNSA. V lost 6 bases to trimming and J lost 0 bases; unmatched junction nucleotides: 7. Here the CDR3 reads CASRGKTSGGSTDTQYF. The CDR3 nucleotides read TGTGCCAGCAGGGGAAAGACTAGCGGGGGAAGCACAGATACGCAGTATTTT.

The chain is built from TRBV29-1 and TRBJ2-1, with TRBD2 as a possible D gene (6 bases). V was trimmed by 2 bases and J by 4 bases, leaving 18 bases between them. The CDR3 loop spans 16 amino acids. Germline-derived CDR1 and CDR2 are SQVTM and ANQGSEA. This CDR3 reads CSVERDSLVPYNEQFF. The CDR3 DNA sequence: TGCAGCGTTGAAAGGGACTCGCTTGTCCCATACAATGAGCAGTTCTTC.

This clonotype has a handful of counts. The chain couples TRBV7-9 to TRBJ1-4; D is unresolved. Germline V gene sequence: CDR1 SEHNR, CDR2 FQNEAQ (reference sequence). V lost 3 bases and J 8 bases, leaving 10 bases between the germline ends. The CDR3 extends over 13 amino acids. CDR3 nucleotide sequence: TGTGCCAGCAGCTTCGGCCAGCGGGAAAAACTGTTTTTT. Translation: CASSFGQREKLFF. Full variable domain (missing parts from reference TRBV7-9 and TRBJ1-4): DTGVSQNPRHKITKRGQNVTFRCDPISEHNRLYWYRQTLGQGPEFLTYFQNEAQLEKSRLLSDRFSAERPKGSFSTLEIQRTEQGDSAMYLCASSFGQREKLFFGSGTQLSVL.

This clonotype was observed a handful of times. The chain employs TRBV20-1 and TRBJ1-1; D not certain. Germline V CDR1 and CDR2: DFQATT, SNEGSKA (reference sequence). Trimming stripped 8 bases from V and 3 bases from J, with 22 bases between. This CDR3 has 15 residues. The CDR3 region is CSPGWGGRVDTEAFF. As DNA, the CDR3 is TGCAGTCCCGGCTGGGGAGGTCGGGTGGACACTGAAGCTTTCTTT.

This clonotype came up a few times. V and J are TRBV20-1 and TRBJ2-7; 11 positions agree with TRBD2. The germline gives CDR1 DFQATT, CDR2 SNEGSKA (reference sequence). The CDR3 has 16 amino acids. Losses at the gene ends were 1 base for V and 5 bases for J; bases not matched to a gene: 10. CDR3 sequence reads: CSARARKTTSGNEQYV. DNA for the CDR3: TGCAGTGCTAGAGCTCGGAAGACGACTAGCGGGAACGAGCAGTACGTC.